These T cell receptor beta chains were read from a single sample in a study of OX40 agonist ivuxolimab in advanced cancers. Sequencing used immunoSEQ multiplex PCR; TCRdb keeps in-frame clones, though not all of them. The data contain tens of thousands of clones, around 90% of them singletons. The sample here was CD4+ or CD8+ T cells sorted from blood, taken in a trial of the OX40 agonist ivuxolimab. The origin of the receptors is an adult with an advanced solid tumor such as melanoma, head and neck, liver or kidney cancer. Both conserved end residues are part of each CDR3. A row's size may be missing; if present it is once, few, many or a size class.

clone size	CDR3 length	V gene	J gene	CDR3 protein
NA	16	TRBV7-9	TRBJ2-3	CASSLGAGWDTDTQYF
NA	13	TRBV28	TRBJ1-1	CASSTPDSTEAFF
NA	12	TRBV28	TRBJ2-7	CASSSGAYEQYF
NA	21	TRBV5-1	TRBJ2-3	CASSLAYDGTSGRIVTDTQYF
NA	15	TRBV7-2	TRBJ2-2	CASSLGQPNTGELFF
once	14	TRBV30	TRBJ2-5	CAWSGQGRGKTQYF
NA	15	TRBV28	TRBJ2-1	CASSRTGAKYNEQFF
NA	17	TRBV9	TRBJ2-1	CASSPRTGTDSYNEQFF
NA	14	TRBV27	TRBJ2-5	CASSLGRGYETQYF
NA	19	TRBV21-1	TRBJ1-5	CASSKVGTGGNYSNQPQHF
once	15	TRBV6-1	TRBJ1-6	CASSERSGTASPLHF
NA	14	TRBV10-3	TRBJ2-7	CAISDLSTSNEQYF
NA	13	TRBV27	TRBJ1-2	CASSVRDCYGYTF
NA	17	TRBV27	TRBJ2-7	CASSLAGTGLTSYEQYF
NA	15	TRBV7-8	TRBJ2-2	CASSSQGHNTGELFF
NA	12	TRBV2	TRBJ2-7	CASSPLAQGPNF
NA	14	TRBV10-3	TRBJ1-1	CAISEDSGTTEAFF
NA	10	TRBV5-8	TRBJ2-5	CASSLGGQYF
NA	17	TRBV10-3	TRBJ1-1	CAISDLRDRGPNTEAFF
NA	14	TRBV4-3	TRBJ2-3	CASSQDRSTDTQYF
once	15	TRBV2	TRBJ1-3	CASSEGLLSGNTIYF
NA	15	TRBV10-3	TRBJ1-3	CAIRQGLSSGNTIYF
NA	15	TRBV5-4	TRBJ2-7	CASSSTDGTSYEQYF
once	12	TRBV27	TRBJ1-1	CASSPTGAEAFF
NA	13	TRBV5-1	TRBJ2-5	CASRVDSGETQYF
NA	14	TRBV5-5	TRBJ1-1	CASSSGQGNTEAFF
few	15	TRBV23-1	TRBJ2-4	CASSRQGAVLSIQYF
NA	14	TRBV11-3	TRBJ1-1	CASSLGGGNTEAFF
NA	15	TRBV23-1	TRBJ2-1	CASSQSCGTDSEQFF
NA	13	TRBV6-6	TRBJ2-2	CASSSGLGGELFF
NA	11	TRBV20-1	TRBJ2-1	CSAEGYNEQFF
NA	17	TRBV15	TRBJ1-3	CATSRERVQGLGNTIYF
NA	18	TRBV7-9	TRBJ2-7	CASSPRTSGRKRSYEQYF
NA	15	TRBV4-3	TRBJ2-7	CASSQDIGTGWEQYF
NA	17	TRBV19	TRBJ2-2	CASSSLAGGRGTGELFF
NA	15	TRBV7-7	TRBJ2-3	CASTSTRGHTDTQYF
once	17	TRBV7-9	TRBJ2-3	CASSPPTGTSGEDTQYF